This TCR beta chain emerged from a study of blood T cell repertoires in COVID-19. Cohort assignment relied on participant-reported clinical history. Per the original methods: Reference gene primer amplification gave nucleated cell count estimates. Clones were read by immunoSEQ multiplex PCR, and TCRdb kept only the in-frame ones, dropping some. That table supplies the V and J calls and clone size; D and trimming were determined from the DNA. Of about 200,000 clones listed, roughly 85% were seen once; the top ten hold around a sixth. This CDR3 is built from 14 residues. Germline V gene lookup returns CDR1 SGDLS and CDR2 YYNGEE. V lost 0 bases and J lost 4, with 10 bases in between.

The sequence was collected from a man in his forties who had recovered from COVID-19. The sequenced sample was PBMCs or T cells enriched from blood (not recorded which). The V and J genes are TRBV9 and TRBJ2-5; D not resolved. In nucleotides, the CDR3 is TGTGCCAGCAGCGTAGATTTGTCCCGAGAGACCCAGTACTTC. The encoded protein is CASSVDLSRETQYF.